The clone carrying this T cell receptor (beta chain) was detected a few times. The antigen remains unidentified. A universal primer site arose from template switching, and cDNA bore unique molecular identifiers. TCRdb reprocessed the 5' RACE reads via MiXCR and lists one record per CDR3 protein. The sample contains roughly 200,000 distinct CDR3 sequences, approximately 16% of which appear only once. This sample is part of a study of identical twins. The CDR3 runs to 15 residues. The J segment lost 5 bases and the V segment lost 4 bases, leaving 11 bases of the junction unmatched. CDR1 is SGHKS and CDR2 is YYEKEE in the germline V gene (reference sequence). Findings and caveats of the study: Low generation-probability sequences were in excess among twin-shared out-of-frame alpha sequences. Twin sharing of out-of-frame TCR alpha was underestimated by models in monozygotic pairs.

The data also belong to a second study, concerning T cells expressing NK-cell markers.

Sequenced sample: CD8+ T cells sorted from blood. The chain recombines TRBV5-5 with TRBJ2-7; 8 nucleotides agree with TRBD1. This receptor was identified in a woman aged 18-29 years in good health. CDR3 bases: TGTGCCAGCAGCCCAGGGACAGGTCCCCCCCACGAGCAGTACTTC. Its translation is CASSPGTGPPHEQYF.